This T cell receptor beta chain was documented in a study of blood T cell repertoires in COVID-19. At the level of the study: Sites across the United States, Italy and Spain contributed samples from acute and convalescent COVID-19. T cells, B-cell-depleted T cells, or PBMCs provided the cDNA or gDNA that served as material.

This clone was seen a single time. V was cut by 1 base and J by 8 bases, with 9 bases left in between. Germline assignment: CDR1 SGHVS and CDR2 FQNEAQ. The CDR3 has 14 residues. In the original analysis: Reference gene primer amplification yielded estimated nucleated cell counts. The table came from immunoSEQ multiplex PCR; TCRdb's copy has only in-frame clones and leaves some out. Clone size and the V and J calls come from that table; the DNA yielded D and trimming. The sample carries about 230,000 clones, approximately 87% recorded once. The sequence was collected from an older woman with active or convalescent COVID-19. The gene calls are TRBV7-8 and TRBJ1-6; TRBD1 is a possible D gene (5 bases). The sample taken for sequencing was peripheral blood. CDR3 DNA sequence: TGTGCCAGCAGCTTAGTCGGGGGGGATTCACCCCTCCACTTT. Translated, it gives CASSLVGGDSPLHF. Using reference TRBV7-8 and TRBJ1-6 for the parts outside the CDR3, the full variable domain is GAGVSQSPRYKVAKRGQDVALRCDPISGHVSLFWYQQALGQGPEFLTYFQNEAQLDKSGLPSDRFFAERPEGSVSTLKIQRTQQEDSAVYLCASSLVGGDSPLHFGNGTRLTVT.